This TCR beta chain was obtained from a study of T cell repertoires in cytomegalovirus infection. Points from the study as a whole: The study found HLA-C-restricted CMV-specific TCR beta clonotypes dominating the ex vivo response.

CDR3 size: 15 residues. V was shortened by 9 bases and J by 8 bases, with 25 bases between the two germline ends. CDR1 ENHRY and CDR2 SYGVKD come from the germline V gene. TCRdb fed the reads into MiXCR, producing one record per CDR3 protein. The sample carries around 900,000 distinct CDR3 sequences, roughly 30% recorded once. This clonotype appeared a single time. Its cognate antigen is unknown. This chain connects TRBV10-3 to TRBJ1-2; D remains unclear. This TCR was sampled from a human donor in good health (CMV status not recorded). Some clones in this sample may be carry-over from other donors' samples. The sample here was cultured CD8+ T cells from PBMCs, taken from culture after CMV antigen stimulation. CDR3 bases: TGTGCCATTGGGAACTCCGGACCTCTTAAAAAGGGCTACACCTTC. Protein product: CAIGNSGPLKKGYTF.